This TCR beta chain is from a study of blood T cell repertoires in COVID-19. Study-wide context: Sites in the United States, Italy and Spain provided acute and convalescent COVID-19 samples. T cells, B-cell-depleted T cells, or PBMCs provided the cDNA or gDNA that served as material.

Germline V gene data show CDR1 as SNHLY and CDR2 as FYNNEI. This CDR3 region has 12 residues. The V segment lost 8 bases and the J segment 11 bases; nucleotides outside the gene matches: 9. The assay was immunoSEQ multiplex PCR, and TCRdb's table has in-frame clones only and misses some. The table lists tens of thousands of clones, approximately 80% of them singletons, with about an eighth in the top ten. Sequenced sample: peripheral blood. This receptor was identified in a woman aged 70-85 years with active or convalescent COVID-19. The chain recombines TRBV2 with TRBJ1-1; 9 bases are shared with TRBD1. CDR3 amino acids: CASEGTGSVAFF. The CDR3 nucleotides read TGTGCCAGCGAAGGGACAGGGTCTGTGGCTTTCTTT. Filled out from reference TRBV2 and TRBJ1-1, the complete variable domain reads EPEVTQTPSHQVTQMGQEVILRCVPISNHLYFYWYRQILGQKVEFLVSFYNNEISEKSEIFDDQFSVERPDGSNFTLKIRSTKLEDSAMYFCASEGTGSVAFFGQGTRLTVV.